This T cell receptor beta chain came from a study of siplizumab effects on memory and regulatory T cells. Findings of the study overall: Alloreactive sequences tracing back to unstimulated CD4+ memory cells were significantly reduced by siplizumab. The naive T cell population seemed more diverse than memory cells and seemed a major contributor to the alloresponse. The authors could not assign a naive or memory phenotype to roughly 75-95% of proliferating CD4+ or CD8+ clones.

Germline lookup yields CDR1 LNHDA and CDR2 SQIVND (reference sequence). Trimming took off 3 bases at V and 4 bases at J, with 3 bases between the two ends. CDR3 size: 11 residues. With regard to this clone: Its cognate antigen is unknown.

The assay covered some 100,000 TCR templates per sample. Clones were sequenced by immunoSEQ multiplex PCR, and TCRdb holds only the in-frame ones, with some missing. The repertoire holds 85,000 to 130,000 clones, more than 85% seen once, with roughly 2.5% in the top ten. The chain carries TRBV19 and TRBJ1-2; D is unresolved. The TCR comes from a human donor in good health. Some clones in this sample may be carry-over from other donors' samples. Sequences were obtained from CD4+ T cells sorted from blood. The CDR3 DNA sequence: TGTGCCAGTAGTATCTTCTATGGCTACACCTTC. Encoded protein: CASSIFYGYTF.